These T cell receptor beta chains were read from a single sample in a study of beta chain features in type 1 diabetes. The data were produced by immunoSEQ multiplex PCR, yet TCRdb's version contains in-frame clones alone and is incomplete. This table holds 810,000 or so clones, 15% to 20% found once. Sequenced: naive CD4+ T cells from blood. These TCRs come from a young woman in good health. Both conserved end residues are part of each CDR3. The D gene is left open where the match is weak. The size field is filled for only some rows; it gives once, few, many or a size class.

-	TRBV7-9	-	TRBJ2-1	TGTGCCAGCAGCTTTGGAGGACCTACATCGGCGTTCTTC	CASSFGGPTSAFF
-	TRBV19	TRBD2	TRBJ2-5	TGTGCCAGTAGTATAGCGGCCCTAGCGGGAGGGCTACAAGAGACCCAGTACTTC	CASSIAALAGGLQETQYF
few	TRBV7-6	-	TRBJ1-2	TGTGCCAGCAGCTTAAGGGCCGAGACAGCTTATGGCTACACCTTC	CASSLRAETAYGYTF
-	TRBV4-3	TRBD1	TRBJ2-5	TGCGCCAGCAGCCAACGGCCGGACAGGGAAGAGACCCAGTACTTC	CASSQRPDREETQYF
few	TRBV28	TRBD2	TRBJ2-7	TGTGCCAGCAGCACCACGGGACTAGCGCCCTACGCGCAGTACTTC	CASSTTGLAPYAQYF
few	TRBV5-1	-	TRBJ2-6	TGCGCCAGCAGCTTAACTCCCATACCCTCTGGGGCCAACGTCCTGACTTTC	CASSLTPIPSGANVLTF
few	TRBV4-2	TRBD2	TRBJ2-7	TGTGCCAGCAGCCGTGGACTAGCGGGAGGGCATCTCTACGAGCAGTACTTC	CASSRGLAGGHLYEQYF
-	TRBV27	-	TRBJ2-3	TGTGCCAGCAGTCCAGTTGCGTCTAGCACAGATACGCAGTATTTT	CASSPVASSTDTQYF
few	TRBV5-4	-	TRBJ2-1	TGTGCCAGCAGCCGTGGGGATCCCTACAATGAGCAGTTCTTC	CASSRGDPYNEQFF
-	TRBV19	TRBD2	TRBJ2-1	TGTGCCAGTAGTATTGCTAGCGGGAAAACCGTCAATGAGCAGTTCTTC	CASSIASGKTVNEQFF
few	TRBV5-1	-	TRBJ2-1	TGCGCCAGCAGCACTCGCGGGAACTCCTACAATGAGCAGTTCTTC	CASSTRGNSYNEQFF
few	TRBV13	TRBD2	TRBJ2-3	TGTGCCAGCAGCCAGAGGACTAGCGGGAGGTCGGATACGCAGTATTTT	CASSQRTSGRSDTQYF
few	TRBV28	TRBD1	TRBJ2-2	TGTGCCAGCAGTTTTGGGACAGTGAACACCGGGGAGCTGTTTTTT	CASSFGTVNTGELFF
-	TRBV4-2	TRBD1	TRBJ2-7	TGTGCCAGCAGCCAAGAAGGCGGACAGGGACCTTCCTACGAGCAGTACTTC	CASSQEGGQGPSYEQYF
-	TRBV5-4	-	TRBJ2-5	TGTGCCAGCAGCCGACTGGGGGAAGAGACCCAGTACTTC	CASSRLGEETQYF
-	TRBV2	-	TRBJ1-5	TGTGCCAGCAGTGATGGGTCAGCTAGCAATCAGCCCCAGCATTTT	CASSDGSASNQPQHF
few	TRBV2	TRBD1	TRBJ2-7	TGTGCCAGCAATCGGGACAGGGGGCCCTACGAGCAGTACTTC	CASNRDRGPYEQYF
-	TRBV29-1	TRBD1	TRBJ2-3	TGCAGCGTTGACGGGACAGGGGCGCCAGATACGCAGTATTTT	CSVDGTGAPDTQYF
few	TRBV5-4	-	TRBJ2-1	TGTGCCAGCAGCTTGAGGGAAAATGAGCAGTTCTTC	CASSLRENEQFF
-	TRBV9	TRBD2	TRBJ2-3	TGTGCCAGCAGCGCCATAGCGGGATTTGGGACAGATACGCAGTATTTT	CASSAIAGFGTDTQYF
-	TRBV10-3	-	TRBJ2-2	TGTGCCATCAGTGAGTCCGGAGCGAACACCGGGGAGCTGTTTTTT	CAISESGANTGELFF
few	TRBV18	-	TRBJ2-7	TGTGCCAGCTCACCCTTTGACAGTTACGAGCAGTACTTC	CASSPFDSYEQYF
few	TRBV4-2	-	TRBJ2-3	TGTGCCAGCAGCCCCCCGTCTCGGGATACGCAGTATTTT	CASSPPSRDTQYF
-	TRBV5-6	-	TRBJ1-4	TGTGCCAGCAGCTTCGTCGGGACGATGGAAAAACTGTTTTTT	CASSFVGTMEKLFF
-	TRBV13	-	TRBJ2-7	TGTGCCAGCAGTTATCGACTAGACTCCTACGAGCAGTACTTC	CASSYRLDSYEQYF
-	TRBV19	-	TRBJ1-3	TGTGCCAGTAGTATTCACACAGGCGCCTCTGGAAACACCATATATTTT	CASSIHTGASGNTIYF
few	TRBV27	TRBD1	TRBJ1-4	TGTGCCAGTAGACAGGGAGGTGAAAAACTGTTTTTT	CASRQGGEKLFF
few	TRBV9	-	TRBJ2-1	TGTGCCAGCAGCGGAGTTGGGTCCTACAATGAGCAGTTCTTC	CASSGVGSYNEQFF
few	TRBV13	TRBD1	TRBJ2-1	TGTGCCAGCAGCTCCACGACCAGACAGGGAGAAGCCCCGAGCTCCTACAATGAGCAGTTCTTC	CASSSTTRQGEAPSSYNEQFF
-	TRBV5-1	TRBD2	TRBJ2-2	TGCGCCAGCAGCTTGGCCCCTAGCGGGAGCAACACCGGGGAGCTGTTTTTT	CASSLAPSGSNTGELFF
once	TRBV19	TRBD1	TRBJ2-2	TGTGCCAGTGGTGACAGGGCCAGGAACACCGGGGAGCTGTTTTTT	CASGDRARNTGELFF
-	TRBV15	-	TRBJ1-1	TGTGCCACCAGCAGAGACCGAGTTCTGAACACTGAAGCTTTCTTT	CATSRDRVLNTEAFF
-	TRBV4-1	-	TRBJ2-2	TGCGCCAGCAGGGGGCAGGGTCACACCGGGGAGCTGTTTTTT	CASRGQGHTGELFF